Shown below are 25 T cell receptor beta chains from a single sample sequenced in a study of T cell repertoires in cytomegalovirus infection. No antigen has been assigned to these receptors. TCRdb processed the reads anew with MiXCR; each CDR3 protein has one entry. The table records 50,000 to 65,000 distinct CDR3 sequences, roughly 20% of them present only once. Material: CD8+ T cells from cultured PBMCs, obtained from culture after CMV antigen stimulation. The receptors come from a human donor in good health (CMV status not recorded). Some clones in this sample may be carry-over from other donors' samples.

This clonotype was seen a few times. The chain couples TRBV19 to TRBJ2-2; D uncertain. The CDR3 is 16 amino acids. Germline CDR1 reads LNHDA; CDR2 reads SQIVND (reference sequence). V gave up 5 bases and J gave up 0 bases, with 13 bases separating them. Here the CDR3 reads CASSQAGLANTGELFF. For the CDR3, the DNA is TGTGCCAGTAGTCAGGCCGGTCTAGCGAACACCGGGGAGCTGTTTTTT.

The J gene is TRBJ2-4, the V gene TRBV7-2, with 11 bases matching TRBD2. Losses at the gene ends were 3 bases for V and 0 bases for J; bases not matched to a gene: 4. Germline values: CDR1 SGHTA, CDR2 FQGNSA. The CDR3 sequence is 17 residues long. The DNA for the CDR3 is TGTGCCAGCAGCTTCCCGACTAGCGGGGTAGCCAAAAACATTCAGTACTTC. Protein sequence: CASSFPTSGVAKNIQYF. Full variable domain (missing parts from reference TRBV7-2 and TRBJ2-4): GAGVSQSPSNKVTEKGKDVELRCDPISGHTALYWYRQSLGQGLEFLIYFQGNSAPDKSGLPSDRFSAERTGGSVSTLTIQRTQQEDSAVYLCASSFPTSGVAKNIQYFGAGTRLSVL.

Turning to this clonotype: One junction end does not reproduce the germline sequence, and a read error may be involved. The chain is built from TRBV12-3 or TRBV12-4 and TRBJ2-5; the D gene could be TRBD1 or TRBD2 (5 bases each). The CDR3 contains 16 residues. As DNA, the CDR3 is TGTGCCAGCAGTTTAACCCCCTTCGGGGCGGAAGATACCCAGTACTTC. Translation gives CASSLTPFGAEDTQYF.

V is TRBV4-1 and J is TRBJ2-1; D is perhaps TRBD1 (6 bases). The V gene lost 4 bases and the J gene lost 7 bases, with 20 bases spanning the gap. The germline V gene has CDR1 MGHRA and CDR2 YSYEKL. The CDR3 length is 16 residues. CDR3 sequence reads: CASSPILRDTGNEQFF. The CDR3 DNA follows: TGCGCCAGCAGCCCAATACTCCGGGACACAGGAAATGAGCAGTTCTTC.

This clonotype occurred a few times. The CDR3 coding sequence is TGTGCCAGCACCCTCACCTTAGATACGCAGTATTTT. As protein: CASTLTLDTQYF. The chain combines TRBV6-6 with TRBJ2-3; D remains unclear. CDR3 length equals 12 residues. Germline CDR1 reads MNHNY; CDR2 reads SVGAGI (reference sequence). With 7 bases removed from V and 5 bases from J, the gap between germline ends came to 10 bases.

CDR3 sequence (DNA): TGTGCCAGCAGTTACGGGTCCTACGAGCAGTACTTC. Its protein is CASSYGSYEQYF. The chain links TRBV12-3 or TRBV12-4 to TRBJ2-7; the D is unclear. The V end was cut by 4 bases, the J end by 1 base, with 5 bases between. The length of the CDR3 is 12 residues.

V and J are TRBV7-6 and TRBJ2-5; 12 nucleotides align to TRBD2. V gave up 5 bases and J gave up 0 bases; unmatched junction bases: 4. The CDR3 is 16 amino acids. Looked up from germline, CDR1 is SGHVS and CDR2 is FNYEAQ. In nucleotides, the CDR3 is TGTGCCAGCAGCCTGACTAGCGGGGGTTACCAAGAGACCCAGTACTTC. Amino acids: CASSLTSGGYQETQYF.

This clonotype turned up a few times. The chain carries TRBV7-2 and TRBJ2-4; D assignment may be TRBD1 or TRBD2 (5 bases each). This CDR3 spans 15 amino acids. Germline V gene lookup returns CDR1 SGHTA and CDR2 FQGNSA. Trimming stripped 2 bases from V and 0 bases from J, with 8 bases between. CDR3 loop: CASSLRDLAKNIQYF. Written as DNA, the CDR3 is TGTGCCAGCAGCTTAAGGGACCTAGCCAAAAACATTCAGTACTTC.

This chain links TRBV5-4 with TRBJ2-1; D unresolved. CDR1 is SGHNT, CDR2 YYREEE, per germline (reference sequence). Trimming left V 5 bases short and J 5 bases short, with 8 bases between. This CDR3 is 12 amino acids long. CDR3 protein: CASRGGDNEQFF. In DNA form, the CDR3 reads TGTGCCAGCAGAGGTGGTGACAATGAGCAGTTCTTC. Variable domain in full (rest from reference TRBV5-4 and TRBJ2-1): ETGVTQSPTHLIKTRGQQVTLRCSSQSGHNTVSWYQQALGQGPQFIFQYYREEENGRGNFPPRFSGLQFPNYSSELNVNALELDDSALYLCASRGGDNEQFFGPGTRLTVL.

This clonotype occurred a few times. J is TRBJ2-7 and V is TRBV7-2; D is possibly TRBD2 (6 bases). Germline CDR1 reads SGHTA; CDR2 reads FQGNSA. The V and J ends lost 1 base and 6 bases respectively, with 10 bases between them. CDR3 length: 13 amino acids. The CDR3 region has the DNA TGTGCCAGCAGCTTAGGCGGGGTAGGCGAGCAGTACTTC. Amino acid sequence: CASSLGGVGEQYF.

This clonotype has more than one count but fewer than ten. The CDR3 DNA is TGTGCCAGCAGCTTAGATCCCCCGCTCTCCAATGAGCAGTTCTTC. The encoded protein is CASSLDPPLSNEQFF. J is TRBJ2-1 and V is TRBV11-2; D call uncertain. CDR1 SGHAT and CDR2 FQNNGV come from the germline V gene. V was clipped by 0 bases and J by 6 bases, with 12 bases between them. The CDR3 is 15 residues long. The full variable domain, rest sourced from reference TRBV11-2 and TRBJ2-1, is EAGVAQSPRYKIIEKRQSVAFWCNPISGHATLYWYQQILGQGPKLLIQFQNNGVVDDSQLPKDRFSAERLKGVDSTLKIQPAKLEDSAVYLCASSLDPPLSNEQFFGPGTRLTVL.

This sequence joins TRBV12-3 or TRBV12-4 and TRBJ2-1, with D possibly called TRBD1 or TRBD2 (5 bases each). Trimming removed 7 bases at V and 15 bases at J, with 19 bases between. The CDR3 spans 12 residues. The CDR3 nucleotides are TGTGCCAGCACCAATGGTGGGGACGCGGGGTTCTTC. This translates into CASTNGGDAGFF.

The chain has TRBV7-9 and TRBJ1-1; D is possibly TRBD1 (6 bases). V lost 3 bases, J lost 11 bases, and 19 bases lay in between. The CDR3 consists of 14 residues. Germline lookup yields CDR1 SEHNR and CDR2 FQNEAQ (reference sequence). CDR3 nucleotide sequence: TGTGCCAGCAGCTTCCCAGGGGCCGCGCGCCAGGCTTTCTTT. Its protein product is CASSFPGAARQAFF. Drawing the rest from reference TRBV7-9 and TRBJ1-1, the complete variable domain is DTGVSQNPRHKITKRGQNVTFRCDPISEHNRLYWYRQTLGQGPEFLTYFQNEAQLEKSRLLSDRFSAERPKGSFSTLEIQRTEQGDSAMYLCASSFPGAARQAFFGQGTRLTVV.

This clonotype was seen repeatedly, ten times or more. This sequence joins TRBV5-6 and TRBJ2-7, with TRBD1 matching 9 bases. V trimming: 0 bases; J trimming: 5 bases; junction bases outside the gene matches: 3. This CDR3 is 14 amino acids long. Germline V CDR1 and CDR2: SGHDT, YYEEEE. CDR3 amino acids: CASSLGRDRDEQYF. The CDR3 coding sequence is TGTGCCAGCAGCTTGGGCCGGGACAGGGACGAGCAGTACTTC.

V and J are TRBV27 and TRBJ2-3; 9 nucleotides align to TRBD1. CDR1 and CDR2 (germline): MNHEY, SMNVEV (reference sequence). The CDR3 length is 16 residues. The V gene end was trimmed by 2 bases and the J gene end by 1 base; junction bases not matched to a gene: 4. The CDR3: CASSLHRGRGTDTQYF. DNA for the CDR3: TGTGCCAGCAGTTTACACAGGGGGCGAGGCACAGATACGCAGTATTTT.

This clonotype was picked up a small number of times. The chain employs TRBV7-9 and TRBJ2-1; a weak D match, TRBD2 (7 bases). The CDR3 is made up of 16 amino acids. CDR1 is SEHNR, CDR2 FQNEAQ, per germline (reference sequence). The V end was cut by 4 bases, the J end by 7 bases, with 20 bases between. CDR3 protein: CASSSPEGGDRNEQFF. DNA of the CDR3: TGTGCCAGCAGCTCCCCAGAAGGGGGGGATCGTAATGAGCAGTTCTTC.

This clonotype was counted only a few times. The chain is built from TRBV28 and TRBJ2-4, with D perhaps TRBD1 or TRBD2 (5 bases each). The germline V gene has CDR1 MDHEN and CDR2 SYDVKM. V was trimmed by 6 bases and J by 4 bases, leaving 10 bases between them. The CDR3 covers 13 residues. This CDR3 is CASSRDGKNIQYF. CDR3 bases: TGTGCCAGCAGCCGGGACGGGAAAAACATTCAGTACTTC.

This clonotype was observed a few times. The chain recombines TRBV7-2 with TRBJ2-7, with 9 nucleotides matching TRBD2. The CDR3 totals 17 residues. Germline assignment: CDR1 SGHTA and CDR2 FQGNSA. After removal of 5 bases from V and 2 bases from J, the junction contained 13 bases not matched to a gene. CDR3 bases: TGTGCCAGCAGCCCAACCGGGCTGGGCGGGGGGGCCTACGAGCAGTACTTC. It is translated as CASSPTGLGGGAYEQYF.

Comment on this clonotype: This may be a read error: a much more frequent sequence differs by one nucleotide. The gene calls are TRBV7-2 and TRBJ2-7; D unclear. The CDR3 has 13 amino acids. Germline assignment: CDR1 SGHTA and CDR2 FQGNSA. Deletions cut 0 bases from V and 0 bases from J, with 3 bases between. For the CDR3, the DNA is TGTGCCAGCAGCTTAGCGGGCTCCTACGAGCAGTACTTC. The encoded protein is CASSLAGSYEQYF.

This clonotype has just a few counts. In DNA form, the CDR3 reads TGTGCCAGCAGTTTAGACCGGGACAGGGACACTGAAGCTTTCTTT. As protein: CASSLDRDRDTEAFF. The rearrangement links TRBV27 to TRBJ1-1, with TRBD1 matching over 9 bases. The junction had 4 bases not matched to a gene; V was cut back by 2 bases and J by 3 bases. Germline V lookup: CDR1 MNHEY, CDR2 SMNVEV (reference sequence). This CDR3 is 15 amino acids long.

The chain joins TRBV28 to TRBJ1-2; 7 positions agree with TRBD1. V lost 5 bases and J lost 6; bases outside the gene matches: 21. Germline V CDR1 and CDR2: MDHEN, SYDVKM. This CDR3 contains 18 residues. CDR3 DNA: TGTGCCAGCAGTACCGTTTGGGCTTGGACAGGAAGGAAAAATGGCTACACCTTC. Its translation: CASSTVWAWTGRKNGYTF.

The V gene is TRBV4-3, the J gene TRBJ1-2; the D is unclear. Trimming pared 0 bases from V and 7 bases from J, leaving 18 bases between. Germline CDR1 is LGHNA and CDR2 is YSLEER. The CDR3 is made up of 16 amino acids. CDR3: CASSQEATTRKGGYTF. The CDR3 DNA reads as TGCGCCAGCAGCCAAGAGGCCACGACCCGTAAAGGTGGCTACACCTTC.

The chain employs TRBV20-1 and TRBJ2-1; TRBD2 matches 10 bases. V lost 2 bases and J lost 7; bases outside the gene matches: 5. Looked up from germline, CDR1 is DFQATT and CDR2 is SNEGSKA (reference sequence). CDR3 length: 14 amino acids. The CDR3 DNA reads TGCAGTGCTAGAACAAGGACTAGCGGTAATGAGCAGTTCTTC. It yields the protein CSARTRTSGNEQFF.

At least ten counts were recorded for this clonotype. This sequence joins TRBV7-2 and TRBJ2-7; D not resolved. The V and J ends lost 3 bases and 2 bases respectively, with 8 bases between them. The CDR3 is 13 residues long. CDR1 SGHTA and CDR2 FQGNSA come from the germline V gene. CDR3 sequence: CASSFGRTYEQYF. CDR3 nucleotides: TGTGCCAGCAGCTTTGGGCGAACCTACGAGCAGTACTTC.

This clonotype was seen only a few times. This rearrangement joins TRBV20-1 to TRBJ1-1, with TRBD1 identical over 8 bases. The CDR3 consists of 13 residues. Germline CDR1 is DFQATT and CDR2 is SNEGSKA (reference sequence). The junction had 5 bases not matched to a gene; V was cut back by 3 bases and J by 5 bases. The DNA of the CDR3 is TGCAGTGCTAGGACAGGGGTGGGGACTGAAGCTTTCTTT. Protein: CSARTGVGTEAFF.